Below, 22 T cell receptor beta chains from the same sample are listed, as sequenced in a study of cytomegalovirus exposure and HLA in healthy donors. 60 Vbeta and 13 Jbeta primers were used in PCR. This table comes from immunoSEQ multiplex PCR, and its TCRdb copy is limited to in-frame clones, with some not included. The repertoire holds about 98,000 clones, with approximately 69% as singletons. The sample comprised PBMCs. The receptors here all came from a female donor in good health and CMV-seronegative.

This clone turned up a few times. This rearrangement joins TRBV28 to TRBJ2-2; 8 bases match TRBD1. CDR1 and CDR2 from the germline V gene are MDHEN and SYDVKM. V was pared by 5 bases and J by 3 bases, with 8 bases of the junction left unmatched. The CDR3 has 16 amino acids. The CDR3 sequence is CASSLGTGADTGELFF. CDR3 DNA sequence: TGTGCCAGCAGTCTGGGGACAGGTGCGGACACCGGGGAGCTGTTTTTT.

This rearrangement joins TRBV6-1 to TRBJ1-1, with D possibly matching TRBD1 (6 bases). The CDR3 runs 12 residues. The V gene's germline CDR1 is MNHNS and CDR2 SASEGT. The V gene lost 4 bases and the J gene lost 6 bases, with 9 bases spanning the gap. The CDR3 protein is CASSAQGPEAFF. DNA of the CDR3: TGTGCCAGCAGTGCCCAGGGGCCTGAAGCTTTCTTT.

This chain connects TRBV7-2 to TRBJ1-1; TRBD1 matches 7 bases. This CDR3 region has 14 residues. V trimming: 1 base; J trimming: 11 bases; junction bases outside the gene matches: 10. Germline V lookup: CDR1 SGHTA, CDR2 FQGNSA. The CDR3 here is CASSLGRQGRLAFF. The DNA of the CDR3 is TGTGCCAGCAGCTTAGGTCGACAGGGACGGTTGGCTTTCTTT.

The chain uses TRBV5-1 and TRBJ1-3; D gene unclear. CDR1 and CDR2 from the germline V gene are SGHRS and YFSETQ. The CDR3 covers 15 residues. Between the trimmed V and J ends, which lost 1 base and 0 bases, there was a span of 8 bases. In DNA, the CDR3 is TGCGCCAGCAGCTTGAATCAGTACTCTGGAAACACCATATATTTT. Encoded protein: CASSLNQYSGNTIYF.

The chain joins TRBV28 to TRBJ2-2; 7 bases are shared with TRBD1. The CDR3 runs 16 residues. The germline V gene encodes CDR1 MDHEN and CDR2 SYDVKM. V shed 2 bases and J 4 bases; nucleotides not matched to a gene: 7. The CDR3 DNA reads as TGTGCCAGCAGTTTACGAGGCAGGGGGATCACCGGGGAGCTGTTTTTT. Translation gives CASSLRGRGITGELFF. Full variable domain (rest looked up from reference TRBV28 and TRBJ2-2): DVKVTQSSRYLVKRTGEKVFLECVQDMDHENMFWYRQDPGLGLRLIYFSYDVKMKEKGDIPEGYSVSREKKERFSLILESASTNQTSMYLCASSLRGRGITGELFFGEGSRLTVL.

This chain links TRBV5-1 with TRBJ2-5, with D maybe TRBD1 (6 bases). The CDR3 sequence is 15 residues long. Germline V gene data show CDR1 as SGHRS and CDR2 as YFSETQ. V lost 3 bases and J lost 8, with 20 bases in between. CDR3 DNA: TGCGCCAGCAGCTGGGTACAGGGTGCCATGGGTACCCAGTACTTC. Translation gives CASSWVQGAMGTQYF.

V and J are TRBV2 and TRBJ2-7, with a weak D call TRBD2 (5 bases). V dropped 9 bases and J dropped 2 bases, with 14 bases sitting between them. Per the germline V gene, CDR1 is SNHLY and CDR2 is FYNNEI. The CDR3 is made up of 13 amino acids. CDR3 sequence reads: CASRPDFAYEQYF. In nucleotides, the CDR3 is TGTGCCAGTAGACCGGACTTTGCCTACGAGCAGTACTTC.

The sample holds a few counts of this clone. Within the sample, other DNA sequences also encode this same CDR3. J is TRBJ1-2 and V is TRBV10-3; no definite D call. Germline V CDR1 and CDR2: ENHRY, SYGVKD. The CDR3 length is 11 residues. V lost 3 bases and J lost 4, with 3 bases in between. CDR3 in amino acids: CAISDSYGYTF. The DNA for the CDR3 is TGTGCCATCAGTGACAGCTATGGCTACACCTTC.

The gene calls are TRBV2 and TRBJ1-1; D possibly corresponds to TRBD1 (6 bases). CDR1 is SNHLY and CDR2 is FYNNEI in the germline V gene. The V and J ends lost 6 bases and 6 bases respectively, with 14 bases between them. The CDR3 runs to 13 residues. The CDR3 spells CASRPRGEAEAFF. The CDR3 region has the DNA TGTGCCAGCAGGCCCAGGGGAGAGGCTGAAGCTTTCTTT.

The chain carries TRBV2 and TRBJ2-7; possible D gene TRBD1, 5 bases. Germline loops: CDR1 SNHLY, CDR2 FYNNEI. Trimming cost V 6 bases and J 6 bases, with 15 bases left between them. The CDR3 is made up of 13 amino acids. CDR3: CASRDTDSPEQYF. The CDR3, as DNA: TGTGCCAGCAGGGACACCGATTCCCCCGAGCAGTACTTC. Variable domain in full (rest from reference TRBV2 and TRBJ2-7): EPEVTQTPSHQVTQMGQEVILRCVPISNHLYFYWYRQILGQKVEFLVSFYNNEISEKSEIFDDQFSVERPDGSNFTLKIRSTKLEDSAMYFCASRDTDSPEQYFGPGTRLTVT.

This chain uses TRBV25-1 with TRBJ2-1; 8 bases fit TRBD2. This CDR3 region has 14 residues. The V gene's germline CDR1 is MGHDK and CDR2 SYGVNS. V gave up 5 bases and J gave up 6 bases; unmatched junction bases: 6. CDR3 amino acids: CASSHGRAVNEQFF. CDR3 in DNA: TGTGCCAGCAGTCACGGGAGGGCCGTCAATGAGCAGTTCTTC.

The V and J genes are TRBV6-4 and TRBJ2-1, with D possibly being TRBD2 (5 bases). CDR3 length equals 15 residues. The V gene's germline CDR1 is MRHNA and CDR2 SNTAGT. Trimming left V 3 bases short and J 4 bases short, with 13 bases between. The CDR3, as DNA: TGTGCCAGCAGTGAAGGGCTGGAGGCTTACAATGAGCAGTTCTTC. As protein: CASSEGLEAYNEQFF.

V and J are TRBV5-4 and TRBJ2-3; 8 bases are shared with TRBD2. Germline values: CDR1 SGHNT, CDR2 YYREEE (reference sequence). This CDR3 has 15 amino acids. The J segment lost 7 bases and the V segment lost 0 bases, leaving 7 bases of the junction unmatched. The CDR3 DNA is TGTGCCAGCAGCTTGGCCCATGCGGGGGGCTATACGCAGTATTTT. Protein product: CASSLAHAGGYTQYF.

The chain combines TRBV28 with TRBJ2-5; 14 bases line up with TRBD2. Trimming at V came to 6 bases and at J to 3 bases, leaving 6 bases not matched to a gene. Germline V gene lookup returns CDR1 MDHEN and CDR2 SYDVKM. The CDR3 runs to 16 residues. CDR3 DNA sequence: TGTGCCAGCAGACTTCCGGGACTAGCGGGAGAAGAGACCCAGTACTTC. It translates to CASRLPGLAGEETQYF.

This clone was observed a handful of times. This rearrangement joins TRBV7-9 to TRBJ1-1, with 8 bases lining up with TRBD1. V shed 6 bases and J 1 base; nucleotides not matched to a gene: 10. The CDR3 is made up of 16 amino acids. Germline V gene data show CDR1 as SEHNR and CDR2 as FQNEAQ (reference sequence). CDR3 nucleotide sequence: TGTGCCAGCAGTAGTACAGGGGGGACTCCGAACACTGAAGCTTTCTTT. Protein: CASSSTGGTPNTEAFF.

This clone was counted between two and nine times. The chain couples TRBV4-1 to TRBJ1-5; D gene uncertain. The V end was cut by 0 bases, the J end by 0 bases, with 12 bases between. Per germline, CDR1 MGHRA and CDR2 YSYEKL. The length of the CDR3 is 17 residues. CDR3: CASSQDVGGNSNQPQHF. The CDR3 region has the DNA TGCGCCAGCAGCCAAGATGTTGGAGGGAATAGCAATCAGCCCCAGCATTTT.

CDR3 residues: CASGGQGNSPLHF. As DNA, the CDR3 is TGTGCCTCCGGGGGGCAGGGTAATTCACCCCTCCACTTT. J is TRBJ1-6 and V is TRBV19; perhaps TRBD1 as D (6 bases). The CDR3 consists of 13 residues. The germline V and J ends were trimmed by 11 bases and 6 bases, with 14 bases remaining between them. Germline CDR1 LNHDA, CDR2 SQIVND (reference sequence).

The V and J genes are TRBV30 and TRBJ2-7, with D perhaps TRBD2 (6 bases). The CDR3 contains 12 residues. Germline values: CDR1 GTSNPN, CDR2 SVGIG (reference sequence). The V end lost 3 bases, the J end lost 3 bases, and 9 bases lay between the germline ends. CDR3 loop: CAWSPGVYEQYF. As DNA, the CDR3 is TGTGCCTGGAGCCCGGGAGTCTACGAGCAGTACTTC.

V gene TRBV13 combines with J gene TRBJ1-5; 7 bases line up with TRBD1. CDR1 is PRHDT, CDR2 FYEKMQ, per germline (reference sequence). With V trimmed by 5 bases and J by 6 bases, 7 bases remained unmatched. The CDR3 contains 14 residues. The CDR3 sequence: CASSLGTETQPQHF. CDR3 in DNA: TGTGCCAGCAGCCTCGGGACAGAGACTCAGCCCCAGCATTTT.

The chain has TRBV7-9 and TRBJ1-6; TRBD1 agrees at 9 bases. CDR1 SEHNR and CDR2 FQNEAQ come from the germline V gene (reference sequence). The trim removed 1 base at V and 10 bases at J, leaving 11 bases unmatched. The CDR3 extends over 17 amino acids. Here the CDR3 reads CASSLGWTGDVRSPLHF. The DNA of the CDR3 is TGTGCCAGCAGCTTAGGGTGGACAGGGGATGTGCGCTCACCCCTCCACTTT.

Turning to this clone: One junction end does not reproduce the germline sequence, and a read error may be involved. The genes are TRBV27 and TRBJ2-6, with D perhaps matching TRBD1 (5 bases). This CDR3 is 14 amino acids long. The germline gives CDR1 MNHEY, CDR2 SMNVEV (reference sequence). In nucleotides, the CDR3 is TGTGCCAGCAGTTACGGTATAGGGGTCAACGTCCTGACTTTC. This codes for CASSYGIGVNVLTF.

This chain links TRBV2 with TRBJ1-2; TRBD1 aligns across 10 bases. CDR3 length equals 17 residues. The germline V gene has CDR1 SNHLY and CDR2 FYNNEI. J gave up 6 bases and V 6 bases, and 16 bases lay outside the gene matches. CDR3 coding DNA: TGTGCCAGCAGCTACGACGGGACAGGGGATAGGGTCGATGGCTACACCTTC. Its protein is CASSYDGTGDRVDGYTF.